This T cell receptor (beta chain) was sequenced in a study of shared clonotypes between healthy human individuals. Memory CD4+ cells were the fraction left after CD45RA+ naive selection. The V gene end was trimmed by 6 bases and the J gene end by 0 bases; junction bases not matched to a gene: 6. CDR1 SNHLY and CDR2 FYNNEI come from the germline V gene. The CDR3 totals 15 residues. Repertoires were generated with immunoSEQ multiplex PCR, while TCRdb's copy carries only in-frame clones and drops some. The data show about a million clones, with 65% to 80% seen just once and roughly 1.4% held by the top ten.

The TCR sequence derives from a man aged 18-30 years in good health. The chain joins TRBV2 to TRBJ2-7; 9 bases match TRBD1. The sequenced sample was memory CD4+ T cells sorted from blood. The subset was: CD45RA-negative fraction. The CDR3 region is CASRGWDRDSYEQYF. The CDR3 DNA reads as TGTGCCAGCAGAGGTTGGGACAGGGACTCCTACGAGCAGTACTTC.